This T cell receptor (beta chain) was sequenced during a study of prognosis after radiotherapy for stage I lung cancer (dated by TCRdb to the early 2020s). Some background on the complete study: Between early 2018 and early 2019, about 20 patients with stage I NSCLC were enrolled in Nanjing, China. Peripheral blood TCR beta repertoires were profiled in stage I NSCLC patients before and after stereotactic body radiotherapy, and the repertoires were related to distant failure. SBRT was delivered in 3 to 5 fractions with a biologically effective dose of at least 100 Gy, and image-guided IMRT or VMAT was used for delivery. All patients were considered medically inoperable, owing to comorbidities in 11 to 13 and refusal of surgery in over 5. Squamous cell carcinoma histology was identified in more than five patients, and adenocarcinoma histology was identified in roughly eleven patients. Distant metastases were developed by four of the 19 patients after SBRT, at a median of about seven months, whereas no significant progression was observed in the other 15 patients. Ages in the cohort of approximately 13 men and a handful of women ranged from about 50 to 84 years, with a median of 74. For each of the roughly 19 patients, one blood sample was taken before SBRT and one after, so the study sequenced about 38 samples in total. Enrolled patients comprised 14 to 15 with newly diagnosed primary stage I lung tumors and five with oligometastatic NSCLC after surgical resection of the primary tumor. SBRT was not combined with any concurrent therapy in any patient. Broad study findings and their caveats: Post-SBRT Shannon entropy and its change from baseline were lower in patients who developed distant metastases; baseline Shannon entropy was not associated with metastases. After SBRT, the count of unique TCR clones dropped from a median of about 10,000 beforehand to about 7,200 afterward (Wilcoxon paired P=0.011). Limitations of the study included a small cohort and short follow-up, and the study findings need independent validation. All reported P values were unadjusted for multiple comparisons. Tumor specificity of expanded TCR clones was not determined. TRBV and TRBJ usage frequencies reportedly differed by metastasis status, in two V genes at baseline and in nine V and two J genes after SBRT.

Two rounds of multiplex PCR on genomic DNA were used to amplify the TCR beta CDR3 region. The first PCR round used primers specific to each TRBV and TRBJ gene, with sequences filed in Chinese patent CN105087789A. The second PCR round used universal primers. The Roche High Pure PCR Template Preparation Kit was used to extract genomic DNA from frozen PBMCs. An Illumina HiSeq 3000 was used to sequence the libraries paired-end with 151 bp reads. On the authors' methods: CutAdapt was used to discard raw reads that did not contain the multiplex PCR primer sequences. PEAR was used to merge high-quality paired reads into contigs. By aligning each contig to reference sequences, MiXCR assigned the TRB V, D and J gene segments to that contig. CDR3 sequences were clustered by base quality and sequence similarity to remove sequencing errors. Shannon entropy normalized by the natural log of productive TCR sequence number was used as the measure of diversity. Clonality was defined as one minus Shannon entropy divided by the natural log of the number of unique clonotypes. Using the Youden index from ROC curves, the researchers picked the repertoire-metric cut-offs for progression-free survival, and all analyses were carried out in R 3.5.3. TCRdb's own reprocessing of the public reads used fastp at Q25 and MiXCR and kept productive beta chains. Entries that share a CDR3 protein sequence are merged under the most common genes and DNA. It is TCRdb's table, rather than the study itself, that gives the V and J calls and clone size. The sample records approximately 20,000 distinct CDR3 sequences, approximately 25% of which are singletons. Around a fifth of the sample is in the top ten clones.

No patient had a history of other malignancies or prior chemotherapy or radiotherapy, and all had node-negative disease on CT and PET/CT. At each of two time points, approximately 6 milliliters of peripheral venous blood were collected in EDTA tubes. Ficoll-Paque Plus density-gradient centrifugation was used to isolate PBMCs. Immediately after collection, samples were stored at -80 degrees C until analysis. Points on this clonotype: Its antigen specificity is not known. An end of the junction does not agree with germline; a read error may underlie this.

The germline V gene encodes CDR1 SEHNR and CDR2 FQNEAQ (reference sequence). The CDR3 sequence holds 16 residues, the cysteine and phenylalanine included. Of all the DNA, just the CDR3 is kept, 48 bases in frame from base 1. The sequence joins TRBV7-9 to TRBJ2-2; the D gene is possibly TRBD1 or TRBD2, with 6 bases matching each. The source is a donor over 45 with non-small cell lung cancer. The source was PBMCs, collected before or after stereotactic body radiation therapy (not recorded which). This receptor has the CDR3 CASSFEGRGGTVELFF. In nucleotides, the sequence is TGTGCCAGCAGCTTTGAGGGCAGGGGAGGAACCGTGGAGCTTTTTTTT.